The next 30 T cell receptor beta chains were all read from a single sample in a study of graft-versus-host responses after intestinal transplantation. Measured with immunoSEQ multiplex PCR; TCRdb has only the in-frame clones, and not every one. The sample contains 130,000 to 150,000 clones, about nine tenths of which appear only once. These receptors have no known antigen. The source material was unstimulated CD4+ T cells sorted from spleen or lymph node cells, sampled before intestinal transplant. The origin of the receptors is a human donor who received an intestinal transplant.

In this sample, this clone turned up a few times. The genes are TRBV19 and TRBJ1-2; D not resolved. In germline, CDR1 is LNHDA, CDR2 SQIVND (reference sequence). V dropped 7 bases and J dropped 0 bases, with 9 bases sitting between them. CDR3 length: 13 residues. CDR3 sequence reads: CASTPLANYGYTF. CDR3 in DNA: TGTGCCAGTACCCCGCTCGCTAACTATGGCTACACCTTC.

The CDR3 DNA is TGTGCCAGCAGCGTAGATCTGGCCTCACCCCTCCACTTT. It codes for CASSVDLASPLHF. The chain links TRBV9 to TRBJ1-6; D gene ambiguous. Germline values: CDR1 SGDLS, CDR2 YYNGEE. The V gene lost 0 bases and the J gene lost 10 bases, with 8 bases spanning the gap. The CDR3 consists of 13 residues.

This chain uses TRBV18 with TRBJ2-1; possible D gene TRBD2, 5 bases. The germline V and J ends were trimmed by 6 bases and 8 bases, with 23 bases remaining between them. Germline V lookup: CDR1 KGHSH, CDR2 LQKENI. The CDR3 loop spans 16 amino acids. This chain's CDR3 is CASSPREGRAGDEQFF. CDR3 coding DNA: TGTGCCAGCTCCCCAAGAGAGGGTCGGGCCGGAGATGAGCAGTTCTTC.

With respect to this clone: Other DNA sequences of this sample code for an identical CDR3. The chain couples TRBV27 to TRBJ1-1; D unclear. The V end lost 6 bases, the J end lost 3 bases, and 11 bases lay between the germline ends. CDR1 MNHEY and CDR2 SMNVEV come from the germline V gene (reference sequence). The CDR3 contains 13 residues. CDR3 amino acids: CASSTPPYTEAFF. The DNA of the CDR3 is TGTGCCAGCAGCACCCCGCCTTACACTGAAGCTTTCTTT.

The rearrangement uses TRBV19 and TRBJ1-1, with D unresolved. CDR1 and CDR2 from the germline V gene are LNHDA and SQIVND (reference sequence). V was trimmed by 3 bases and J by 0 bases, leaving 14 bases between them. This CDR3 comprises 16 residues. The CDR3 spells CASSIGGSVVNTEAFF. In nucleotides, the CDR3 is TGTGCCAGTAGTATTGGCGGGTCCGTCGTGAACACTGAAGCTTTCTTT.

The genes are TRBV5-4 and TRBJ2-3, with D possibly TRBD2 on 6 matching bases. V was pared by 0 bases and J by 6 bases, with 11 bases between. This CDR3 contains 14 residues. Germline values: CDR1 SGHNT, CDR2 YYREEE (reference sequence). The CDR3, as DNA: TGTGCCAGCAGCTTGGCCGGGAGATATGATACGCAGTATTTT. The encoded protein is CASSLAGRYDTQYF. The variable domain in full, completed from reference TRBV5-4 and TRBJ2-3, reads ETGVTQSPTHLIKTRGQQVTLRCSSQSGHNTVSWYQQALGQGPQFIFQYYREEENGRGNFPPRFSGLQFPNYSSELNVNALELDDSALYLCASSLAGRYDTQYFGPGTRLTVL.

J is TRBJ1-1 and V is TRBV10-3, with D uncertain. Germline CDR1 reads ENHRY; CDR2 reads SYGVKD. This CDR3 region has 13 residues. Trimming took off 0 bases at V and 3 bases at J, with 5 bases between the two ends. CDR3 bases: TGTGCCATCAGTGAGTCGCTGGACACTGAAGCTTTCTTT. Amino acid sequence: CAISESLDTEAFF.

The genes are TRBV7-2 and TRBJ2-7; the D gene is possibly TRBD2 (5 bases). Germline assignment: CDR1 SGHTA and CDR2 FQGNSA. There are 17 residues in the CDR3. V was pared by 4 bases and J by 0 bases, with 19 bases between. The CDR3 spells CASSSRTGGSSSYEQYF. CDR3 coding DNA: TGTGCCAGCAGCTCTAGGACTGGCGGGTCGAGCTCCTACGAGCAGTACTTC.

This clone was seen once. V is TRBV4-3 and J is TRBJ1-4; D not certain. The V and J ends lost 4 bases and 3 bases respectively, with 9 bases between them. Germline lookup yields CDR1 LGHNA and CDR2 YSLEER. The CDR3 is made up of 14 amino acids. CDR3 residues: CASSREAANEKLFF. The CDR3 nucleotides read TGCGCCAGCAGCCGAGAGGCGGCTAATGAAAAACTGTTTTTT.

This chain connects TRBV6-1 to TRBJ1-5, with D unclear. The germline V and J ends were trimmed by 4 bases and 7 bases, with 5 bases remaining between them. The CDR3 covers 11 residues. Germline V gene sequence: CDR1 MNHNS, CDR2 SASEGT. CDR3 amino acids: CASSAGQPQHF. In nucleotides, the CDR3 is TGTGCCAGCAGTGCCGGACAGCCCCAGCATTTT.

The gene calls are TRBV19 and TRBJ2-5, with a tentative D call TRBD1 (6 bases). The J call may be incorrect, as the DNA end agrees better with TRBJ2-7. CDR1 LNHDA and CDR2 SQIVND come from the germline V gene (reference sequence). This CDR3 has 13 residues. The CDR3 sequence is CASSIGQGYEQYF. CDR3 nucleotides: TGTGCCAGTAGTATAGGGCAGGGGTACGAGCAGTACTTC.

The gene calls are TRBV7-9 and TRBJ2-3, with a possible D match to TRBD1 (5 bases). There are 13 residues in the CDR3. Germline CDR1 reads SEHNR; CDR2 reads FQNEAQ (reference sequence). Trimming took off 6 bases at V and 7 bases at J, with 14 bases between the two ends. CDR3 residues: CASRRTTGYTQYF. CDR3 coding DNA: TGTGCCAGCAGGAGAACTACAGGTTATACGCAGTATTTT.

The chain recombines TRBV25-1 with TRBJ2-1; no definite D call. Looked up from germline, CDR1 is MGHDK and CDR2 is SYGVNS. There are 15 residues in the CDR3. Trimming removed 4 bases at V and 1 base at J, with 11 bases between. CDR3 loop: CASSARAGSYNEQFF. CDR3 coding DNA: TGTGCCAGCAGTGCTAGGGCAGGATCCTACAATGAGCAGTTCTTC.

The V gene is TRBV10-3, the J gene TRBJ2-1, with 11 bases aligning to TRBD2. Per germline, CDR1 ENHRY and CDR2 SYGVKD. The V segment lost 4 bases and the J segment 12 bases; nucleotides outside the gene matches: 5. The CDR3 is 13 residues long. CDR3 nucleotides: TGTGCCATCAGTGTGAGTAGCGGGAGGGGGCAGTTCTTC. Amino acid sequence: CAISVSSGRGQFF.

The CDR3 is CASSPKGEQFF. The CDR3 DNA is TGTGCCAGCAGCCCGAAGGGTGAGCAGTTCTTC. This chain joins TRBV7-9 and TRBJ2-1; unclear D gene. Trimming took 5 bases from V and 9 from J, leaving 8 bases between them. CDR3 size: 11 residues. CDR1 and CDR2 from the germline V gene are SEHNR and FQNEAQ (reference sequence).

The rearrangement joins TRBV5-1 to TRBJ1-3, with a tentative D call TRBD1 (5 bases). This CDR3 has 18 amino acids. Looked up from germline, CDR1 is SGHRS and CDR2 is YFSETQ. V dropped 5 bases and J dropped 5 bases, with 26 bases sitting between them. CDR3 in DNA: TGCGCCAGCAGTTTTTCTGCCCAACTAACAGGAAAGCGAAACACCATATATTTT. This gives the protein CASSFSAQLTGKRNTIYF.

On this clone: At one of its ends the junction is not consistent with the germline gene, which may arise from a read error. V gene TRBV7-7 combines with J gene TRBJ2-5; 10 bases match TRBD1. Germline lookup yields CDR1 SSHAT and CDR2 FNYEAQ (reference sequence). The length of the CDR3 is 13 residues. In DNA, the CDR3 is TGTGCTAGCAGCCCGGGACAGGGGGAGACCCAGTACTTC. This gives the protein CASSPGQGETQYF.

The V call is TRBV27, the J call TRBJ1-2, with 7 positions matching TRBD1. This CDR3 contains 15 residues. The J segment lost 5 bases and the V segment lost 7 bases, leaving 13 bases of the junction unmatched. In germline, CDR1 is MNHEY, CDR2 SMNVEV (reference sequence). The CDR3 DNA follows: TGTGCCAGCATCGACCGAGCCGGGACAGCATATGGCTACACCTTC. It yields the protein CASIDRAGTAYGYTF.

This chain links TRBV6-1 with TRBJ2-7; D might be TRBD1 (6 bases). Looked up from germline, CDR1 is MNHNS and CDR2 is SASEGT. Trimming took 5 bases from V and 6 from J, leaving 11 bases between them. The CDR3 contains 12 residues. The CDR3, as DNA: TGTGCCAGCAGTACTCAGGGGTCCGAGCAGTACTTC. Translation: CASSTQGSEQYF.

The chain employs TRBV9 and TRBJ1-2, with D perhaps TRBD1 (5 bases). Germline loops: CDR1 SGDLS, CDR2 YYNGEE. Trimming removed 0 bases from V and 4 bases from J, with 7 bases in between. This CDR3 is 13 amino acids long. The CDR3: CASSVGQGYGYTF. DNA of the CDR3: TGTGCCAGCAGCGTAGGGCAGGGCTATGGCTACACCTTC.

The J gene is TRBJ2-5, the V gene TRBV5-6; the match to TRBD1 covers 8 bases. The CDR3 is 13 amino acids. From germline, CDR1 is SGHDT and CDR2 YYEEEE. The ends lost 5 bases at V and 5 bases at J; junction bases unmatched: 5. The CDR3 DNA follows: TGTGCCAGCAGAGGGGACAGGTGGGAGACCCAGTACTTC. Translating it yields CASRGDRWETQYF.

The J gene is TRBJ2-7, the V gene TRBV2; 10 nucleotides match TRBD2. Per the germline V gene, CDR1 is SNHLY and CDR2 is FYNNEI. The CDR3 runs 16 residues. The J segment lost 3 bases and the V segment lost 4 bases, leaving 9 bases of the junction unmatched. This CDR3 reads CASSVVLAGPLYEQYF. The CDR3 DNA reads TGTGCCAGCAGTGTCGTACTAGCGGGACCTCTCTACGAGCAGTACTTC.

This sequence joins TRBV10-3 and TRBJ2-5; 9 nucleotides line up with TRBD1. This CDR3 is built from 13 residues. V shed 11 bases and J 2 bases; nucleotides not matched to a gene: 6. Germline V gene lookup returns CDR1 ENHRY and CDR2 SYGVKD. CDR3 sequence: CAGSQGAQETQYF. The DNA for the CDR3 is TGTGCCGGATCACAGGGGGCTCAAGAGACCCAGTACTTC.

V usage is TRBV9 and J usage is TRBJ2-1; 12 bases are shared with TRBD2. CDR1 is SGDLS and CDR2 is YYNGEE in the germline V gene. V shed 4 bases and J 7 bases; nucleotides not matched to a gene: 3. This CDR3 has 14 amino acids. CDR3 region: CASSPGTSGNEQFF. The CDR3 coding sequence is TGTGCCAGCAGCCCTGGGACTAGCGGGAATGAGCAGTTCTTC.

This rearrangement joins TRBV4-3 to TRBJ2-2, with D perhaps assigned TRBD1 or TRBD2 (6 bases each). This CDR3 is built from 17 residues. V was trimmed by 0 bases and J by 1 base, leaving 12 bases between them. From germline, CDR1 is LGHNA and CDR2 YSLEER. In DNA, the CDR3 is TGCGCCAGCAGCCAAGAGGTGGGGGGCAGGAACACCGGGGAGCTGTTTTTT. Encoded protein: CASSQEVGGRNTGELFF.

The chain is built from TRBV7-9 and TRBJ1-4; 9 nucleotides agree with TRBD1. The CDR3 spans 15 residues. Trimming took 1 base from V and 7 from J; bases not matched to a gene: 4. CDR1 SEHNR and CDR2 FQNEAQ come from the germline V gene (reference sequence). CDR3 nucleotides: TGTGCCAGCAGCTTAGGGGGACAGGGCGGTGAAAAACTGTTTTTT. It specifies CASSLGGQGGEKLFF.

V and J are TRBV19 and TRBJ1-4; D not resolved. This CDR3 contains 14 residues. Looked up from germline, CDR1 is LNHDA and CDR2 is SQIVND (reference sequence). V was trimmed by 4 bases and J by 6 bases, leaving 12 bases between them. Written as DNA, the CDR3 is TGTGCCAGTAGTACGACGGCGCAATATGAAAAACTGTTTTTT. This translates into CASSTTAQYEKLFF.

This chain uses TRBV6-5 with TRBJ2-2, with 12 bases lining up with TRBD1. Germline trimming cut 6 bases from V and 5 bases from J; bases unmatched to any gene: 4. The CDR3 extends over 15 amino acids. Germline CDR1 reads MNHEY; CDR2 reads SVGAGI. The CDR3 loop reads CASRGTGGATGELFF. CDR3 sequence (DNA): TGTGCCAGCAGGGGGACAGGGGGCGCGACCGGGGAGCTGTTTTTT.

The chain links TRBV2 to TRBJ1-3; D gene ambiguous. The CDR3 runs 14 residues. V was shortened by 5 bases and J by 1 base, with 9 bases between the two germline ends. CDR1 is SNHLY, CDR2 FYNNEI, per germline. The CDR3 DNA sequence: TGTGCCAGCAGTAGGGAGGATTCTGGAAACACCATATATTTT. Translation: CASSREDSGNTIYF.

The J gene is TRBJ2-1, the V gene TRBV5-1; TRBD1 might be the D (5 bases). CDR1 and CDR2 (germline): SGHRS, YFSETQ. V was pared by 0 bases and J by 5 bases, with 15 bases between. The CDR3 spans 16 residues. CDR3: CASSLGGDLRHNEQFF. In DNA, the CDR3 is TGCGCCAGCAGCTTGGGGGGCGACCTAAGACACAATGAGCAGTTCTTC.